Listed here is a single TCR beta chain. Its antigen is unidentified. The data are from a study of T cells in Graves' hyperthyroidism and ophthalmopathy. Study observations and caveats: The model anticipated ophthalmopathy a median about six months pre-onset.

CDR3 length: 18 residues. With 2 bases removed from V and 6 bases from J, the gap between germline ends came to 23 bases. The PBMCs studied were ones that came from approximately 9.9 ml fresh peripheral blood. It was RNA transcripts that yielded the amplified TCR beta CDR3 regions. An initial round of RT-PCR targeting the TCR CDR3 relied on the HTBI primer set. TCRdb independently ran MiXCR on the multiplex PCR reads; one entry per CDR3 protein. The table has some 460,000 distinct CDR3 sequences, 15% to 18% seen once. Specimen: blood. The V call is TRBV6-7, the J call TRBJ2-1, with D possibly being TRBD2 (6 bases). TRBV6-7 is filed as an ORF, its function uncertain. The origin of this receptor is a woman in her late teens or twenties with Graves' hyperthyroidism. The CDR3 region has the DNA TGTGCCAGCAGTTACCCTGCCCTGAGGGGCGTGGAGGGCAATGAGCAGTTCTTC. Protein: CASSYPALRGVEGNEQFF.